Detailed here is one T cell receptor beta chain. Its antigen is not identified. These data are taken from a study of cytomegalovirus exposure and HLA in healthy donors. Study results and caveats: Previously analyzed data showed that most TCR beta V segments were productive at a frequency of about 87% or about 30%. As a later analysis revealed, most CMV-associated TCR beta chains appeared HLA-restricted. The availability of immune exposure information extended only to CMV serostatus.

The PCR made use of 60 Vbeta and 13 Jbeta primers. In the original workflow: A later analysis counted 80 million or so unique TCR beta chains, some 12 million shared. Here immunoSEQ multiplex PCR was the method, and the copy in TCRdb shows in-frame clones only, minus some. D and trimming come from the DNA, and the V and J calls and clone size come from that table. The sample records some 200,000 clones, roughly 73% being singletons. Germline V gives CDR1 SEHNR, CDR2 FQNEAQ (reference sequence). The ends were cut back, 2 bases at V and 2 bases at J, with 12 bases in the middle. The CDR3 runs 15 residues.

This receptor was obtained from a woman in her twenties or thirties in good health and CMV-seronegative. The chain uses TRBV7-9 and TRBJ1-1; D may be TRBD1 (5 bases). Material: PBMCs. CDR3 in DNA: TGTGCCAGCAGCTTATATCTGGGGGGAAACACTGAAGCTTTCTTT. It is translated as CASSLYLGGNTEAFF.